This T cell receptor (beta chain) is from a study of blood T cell repertoires in COVID-19. Study information: The origin of the acute and convalescent COVID-19 samples was the United States, Italy and Spain.

The authors' processing: The assay estimated nucleated cells by amplifying reference gene primers. Some clones are missing from TCRdb's copy, which holds only in-frame ones; the method was immunoSEQ multiplex PCR. V and J calls and clone size are as listed in that table; D and trimming were resolved from the DNA. The sample lists a few hundred thousand clones; about four fifths were seen once. Germline V gene data show CDR1 as SGHRS and CDR2 as YFSETQ. This CDR3 region has 14 residues. Points on this clone: At one end the junction does not follow the germline gene, possibly because of a read error.

This clonotype originated in a woman aged 18-29 years with acute or convalescent COVID-19. Sequences were obtained from peripheral blood. V usage is TRBV5-1 and J usage is TRBJ2-1; 8 bases agree with TRBD2. CDR3 bases: TGCGCCAGCAGCTTGGGCGAAGCCGGGACTAGGGGACTCTTC. Translation: CASSLGEAGTRGLF.